The present T cell receptor beta chain was sequenced within a study of T cells in Graves' hyperthyroidism and ophthalmopathy. V dropped 1 base and J dropped 5; count of bases not matched to a gene: 7. Germline loops: CDR1 DFQATT, CDR2 SNEGSKA (reference sequence). The CDR3 totals 14 residues. The sample holds one count of this clonotype. What was amplified from RNA transcripts were TCR beta CDR3 regions. The primer set for the first-round RT-PCR of the TCR CDR3 was HTBI. Each CDR3 protein is one row after TCRdb ran MiXCR on the multiplex PCR reads. Among about 600,000 distinct CDR3 sequences listed, 14% were seen once.

Source material: blood. The origin of this receptor is a woman under 30 with Graves' ophthalmopathy. The V and J genes are TRBV20-1 and TRBJ2-7; 8 bases map to TRBD2. CDR3 amino acids: CSARVGGRRDEQYF. CDR3 in DNA: TGCAGTGCTAGAGTTGGCGGGAGGCGCGACGAGCAGTACTTC.